This T cell receptor beta chain appears in the sequencing data of a study of T cells after posttransplantation cyclophosphamide listed by TCRdb under 2016. With regard to the full study: T cell repertoire reconstitution was tracked by TRB sequencing after myeloablative bone marrow transplantation in which posttransplantation cyclophosphamide was used as GVHD prophylaxis. Samples from under 40 PTCy-treated patients, along with samples from roughly 16 of their related bone marrow donors, underwent antigen receptor sequencing. TRB sequencing was performed on blood from all 35 or so PTCy patients with 1-year posttransplant specimens. TRB sequencing was also done on up to about 3 additional blood samples from 2 to 5.2 years after transplant in 3 patients, and on pretransplant blood from 4 patients. TRA and TRB clonality were tightly correlated in several samples, so subsequent TCR analyses focused on TRB only. Public TRB sequences were searched against a database of over 3,600 sequences associated with responses to pathogens, tumor antigens, self-antigens and alloantigens.

TRB sequencing used genomic DNA with the immunoSEQ assay at survey resolution or the hsTCRB kit. Per the original workflow: The immunoSEQ software was used for initial read processing, and the LymphoSeq R package was used for repertoire analyses. For each TRB dataset, clonality was calculated as 1 minus normalized Shannon entropy, and the Gini coefficient was computed as well. To infer phenotypes in unsorted samples, TRB sequences from sorted subsets of the recipient or donor were mapped onto unsorted samples from the same recipient. TCRdb holds this immuneACCESS table with in-frame rearrangements only. Some clones are missing; in checked studies, unresolved V genes explain under half, and the rest has no known cause. V and J calls plus clone size are reproduced from that table; the DNA served to infer D and trimming. The data for this sample show 16,000 or so clones, each detected more than once. Clones ranked in the top ten supply approximately 0.5% of the sample.

The germline V gene gives CDR1 as SGHVS and CDR2 as FNYEAQ. Taken from cysteine to phenylalanine, the CDR3 has 14 residues. The read is trimmed to its CDR3 DNA, 42 bases read in frame from base 1. V trim: 7 bases; J trim: 4 bases; unmatched bases: 10. Study-wide conclusions, independent of this receptor: At 1-2 months, donor-recipient similarity was low but rose over the first year, and the later blood repertoires were often dominated by donor CD8+ memory clones. The TRB repertoires of T cells infiltrating skin or the GI tract showed only limited overlap with the TRB repertoires found in blood. Across roughly 48 patients, TRB clonality was highly associated with recipient CMV seropositivity and CMV reactivation, and diversity in PTCy patients was similar to diversity in CNI/methotrexate controls.

The sample's treatment or condition, from its label and the paper: high-dose cyclophosphamide on days +3 and +4 as single-agent GVHD prophylaxis. For conditioning, the PTCy patients got busulfan and fludarabine, then a related or unrelated marrow graft, followed by cyclophosphamide on days +3 and +4. PTCy-treated patients were drawn from a prospective multi-institutional clinical trial. Peripheral blood and bone marrow mononuclear cells were isolated by Ficoll-Hypaque density centrifugation and cryopreserved. This clone appeared many times. Its cognate antigen has yet to be identified. Base qualities are not recorded, but no much larger clone differs from it by a single base.

The TCR comes from a female patient under 45 who received an allogeneic stem cell transplant from a related donor, was CMV-positive, and had no GVHD. Some T cells may be donor cells from the graft after a transplant. The chain employs TRBV7-6 and TRBJ2-7; the junction holds 7 bases that match TRBD1. This material consisted of PBMCs, taken after allogeneic stem cell transplant with posttransplant cyclophosphamide. The CDR3 in this case is CASTPGQRPYEQYF. At the DNA level, the sequence is TGTGCCAGCACTCCGGGACAGAGGCCGTACGAGCAGTACTTC.